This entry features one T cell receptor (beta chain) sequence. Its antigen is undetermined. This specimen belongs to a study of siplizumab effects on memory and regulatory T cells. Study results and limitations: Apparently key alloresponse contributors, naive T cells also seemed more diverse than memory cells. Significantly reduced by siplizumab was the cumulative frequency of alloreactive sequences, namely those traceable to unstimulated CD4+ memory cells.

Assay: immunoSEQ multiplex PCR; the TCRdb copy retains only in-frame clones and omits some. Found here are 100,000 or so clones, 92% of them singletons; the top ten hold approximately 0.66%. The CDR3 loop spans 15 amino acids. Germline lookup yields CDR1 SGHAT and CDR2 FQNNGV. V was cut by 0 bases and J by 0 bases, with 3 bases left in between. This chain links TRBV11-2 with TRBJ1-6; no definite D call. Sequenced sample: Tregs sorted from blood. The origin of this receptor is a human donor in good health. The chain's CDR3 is CASSLDSSYNSPLHF. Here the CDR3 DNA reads TGTGCCAGCAGCTTAGACAGCTCCTATAATTCACCCCTCCACTTT.